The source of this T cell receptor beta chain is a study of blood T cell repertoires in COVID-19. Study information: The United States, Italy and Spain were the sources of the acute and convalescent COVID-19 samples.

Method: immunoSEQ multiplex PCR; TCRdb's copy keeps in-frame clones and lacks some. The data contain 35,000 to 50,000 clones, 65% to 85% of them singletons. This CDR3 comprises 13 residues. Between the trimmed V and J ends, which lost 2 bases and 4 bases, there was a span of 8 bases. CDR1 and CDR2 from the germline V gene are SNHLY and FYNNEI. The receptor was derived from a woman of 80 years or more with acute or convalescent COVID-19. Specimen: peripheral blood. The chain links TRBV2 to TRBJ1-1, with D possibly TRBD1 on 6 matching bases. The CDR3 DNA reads TGTGCCAGCAGTGAACAGGGGATCACTGAAGCTTTCTTT. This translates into CASSEQGITEAFF.